Listed below are T cell receptor beta chains from one sample, sequenced in a study of somatic mutations in cytotoxic T cells in rheumatoid arthritis. Clones were sequenced by immunoSEQ multiplex PCR, and TCRdb holds only the in-frame ones, with some missing. Here the sample spans approximately 18,000 clones, 86% being singletons. Sequenced input: CD8+ T cells sorted from blood. These receptors were collected from a man aged 40-50 years in good health. Both conserved end residues are part of each CDR3. Fields, in order: J gene, V gene, clone size, D gene, CDR3 DNA, CDR3 protein. The D gene is left open where the match is weak. Only some rows state a clone size, as once, few, many or a class for expanded clones.

TRBJ2-1	TRBV28	medium-sized	NA	TGTGCCAGCAGATCCCGGGACCGTACCTACAATGAGCAGTTCTTC	CASRSRDRTYNEQFF
TRBJ2-7	TRBV27	NA	TRBD1	TGTGCCAGCAGTCCGACAGGGGCCGGCTACGAGCAGTACTTC	CASSPTGAGYEQYF
TRBJ1-3	TRBV30	medium-sized	NA	TGTGCCTGGAGTGATAATGGAAACACCATATATTTT	CAWSDNGNTIYF
TRBJ1-5	TRBV28	NA	NA	TGTGCCAGCACCCACAGTTATCAGCCCCAGCATTTT	CASTHSYQPQHF
TRBJ1-1	TRBV4-3	once	TRBD1	TGCGCCAGCAGCCATCCCGGGACAGGGGGCGATGAAGCTTTCTTT	CASSHPGTGGDEAFF
TRBJ2-4	TRBV28	NA	NA	TGTGCCAGCAGTTATTCCCGGGGTAAAAACATTCAGTACTTC	CASSYSRGKNIQYF
TRBJ2-7	TRBV19	NA	NA	TGTGCCAGTAGTATGCAGGACCGGGGCTACGAGCAGTACTTC	CASSMQDRGYEQYF
TRBJ2-1	TRBV4-3	NA	NA	TGCGCCAGCAGCCAAGGCTCAGGCTCCTACAATGAGCAGTTCTTC	CASSQGSGSYNEQFF
TRBJ1-1	TRBV30	NA	NA	TGTGCCTGGAGTGCGACAGTCGGGCACACTGAAGCTTTCTTT	CAWSATVGHTEAFF
TRBJ1-2	TRBV28	NA	NA	TGTGCCAGCAGTTCCGACGGTAACTATGGCTACACCTTC	CASSSDGNYGYTF
TRBJ1-1	TRBV27	NA	NA	TGTGCCAGCGCCCGCTCCCGGACAGTGAACACTGAAGCTTTCTTT	CASARSRTVNTEAFF
TRBJ2-7	TRBV28	NA	NA	TGTGCCAGCAGTTTTCCCTCTTATGGCGAGTCGTTCGGGCAGTACTTC	CASSFPSYGESFGQYF
TRBJ2-7	TRBV5-1	NA	NA	TGCGCCAGCAGCGTTAGACAGGACGGAGCCTACGAGCAGTACTTC	CASSVRQDGAYEQYF
TRBJ1-1	TRBV28	NA	NA	TGTGCCAGCAGTTTCACAGAAATGAACACTGAAGCTTTCTTT	CASSFTEMNTEAFF
TRBJ2-1	TRBV6-5	NA	NA	TGTGCCAGCAGTTACTTAGGAAGCGGAAATGAGCAGTTCTTC	CASSYLGSGNEQFF
TRBJ2-1	TRBV27	NA	NA	TGTGCCAGCAGTTTATTCCCCGGGGCCTACAATGAGCAGTTCTTC	CASSLFPGAYNEQFF
TRBJ2-7	TRBV5-5	NA	NA	TGTGCCAGCAGCTTGGAGGGGACAATTTTCTACGAGCAGTACTTC	CASSLEGTIFYEQYF
TRBJ2-6	TRBV28	NA	NA	TGTGCCAGCAGTCTGGGTTACTCTGGGGCCAACGTCCTGACTTTC	CASSLGYSGANVLTF
TRBJ2-7	TRBV5-4	NA	TRBD2	TGTGCCAGCAGCTGGGGGACTAGCTACGAGCAGTACTTC	CASSWGTSYEQYF
TRBJ2-5	TRBV11-2	NA	NA	TGTGCCAGCAGCTTAGTAACAGGAGCGGCACAAGAGACCCAGTACTTC	CASSLVTGAAQETQYF
TRBJ1-4	TRBV28	NA	NA	TGTGCCAGCAGCCCAGCGAGGGACCTTTGGGAAAAACTGTTTTTT	CASSPARDLWEKLFF
TRBJ2-7	TRBV28	NA	NA	TGTGCCAGCAGCCCCCGGGGTCCAGGGGACTACGAGCAGTACTTC	CASSPRGPGDYEQYF
TRBJ2-7	TRBV28	few	TRBD1	TGTGCCACCAACCCCCAGGGGACAGTCTACGAGCAGTACTTC	CATNPQGTVYEQYF
TRBJ2-3	TRBV14	once	TRBD2	TGTGCCAGCAGAGAAGGACTAGCGGGATCTGATACGCAGTATTTT	CASREGLAGSDTQYF
TRBJ2-3	TRBV7-9	NA	TRBD2	TGTGCCAGCAGACCAAGGGCAGGACTAGCGGGACTCAGCACAGATACGCAGTATTTT	CASRPRAGLAGLSTDTQYF
TRBJ2-2	TRBV7-9	NA	NA	TGTGCCAGCAGGTTAATGGGGCCCACCGGGGAGCTGTTTTTT	CASRLMGPTGELFF
TRBJ2-1	TRBV7-3	NA	TRBD2	TGTGCCAGCAGCTTAACAGGGGCGGGAGAATACAATGAGCAGTTCTTC	CASSLTGAGEYNEQFF
TRBJ1-3	TRBV9	few	NA	TGTGCCAGCAGCGTAGGTGGGAGCTCTGGAAACACCATATATTTT	CASSVGGSSGNTIYF
TRBJ2-7	TRBV10-2	NA	NA	TGCGCCAGCAGTGAGATTCACGAGCAGTACTTC	CASSEIHEQYF
TRBJ1-5	TRBV28	NA	NA	TGTGCCAGCAGTCTACGGTTTAGCAATCAGCCCCAGCATTTT	CASSLRFSNQPQHF
TRBJ2-1	TRBV5-5	NA	NA	TGTGCCAGCAGCCCGGACTCTCCCCCTGAGCAGTTCTTC	CASSPDSPPEQFF
TRBJ2-3	TRBV29-1	NA	NA	TGCAGCGTTGAATTGGACCCTGTGCGGACAGATACGCAGTATTTT	CSVELDPVRTDTQYF
TRBJ2-3	TRBV7-2	NA	TRBD2	TGTGCCAGCAGCTACGGGGGGGAGAATACGCAGTATTTT	CASSYGGENTQYF
TRBJ2-5	TRBV7-2	once	TRBD2	TGTGCCAGCAGCTCCGCCGGGACTAGCGGGAGAGAGGAGACCCAGTACTTC	CASSSAGTSGREETQYF
TRBJ1-1	TRBV29-1	few	NA	TGCAGCGTGGAGGTGAACACTGAAGCTTTCTTT	CSVEVNTEAFF
TRBJ2-2	TRBV2	NA	TRBD2	TGTGCCAGCAGTGAAGGACTAGCGACCCCTAGCACCGGGGAGCTGTTTTTT	CASSEGLATPSTGELFF
TRBJ1-1	TRBV13	NA	NA	TGTGCCAGCAGTTCCGTAAACAGGGCGGAAGCTTTCTTT	CASSSVNRAEAFF
TRBJ2-7	TRBV5-1	NA	TRBD1	TGCGCCAGCAGCTTGGGTTTTAGGACAGGGGGGTTTTACGAGCAGTACTTC	CASSLGFRTGGFYEQYF
TRBJ2-7	TRBV6-6	once	TRBD1	TGTGCCAGCAGTTCGGACAGGAGCTCCTACGAGCAGTACTTC	CASSSDRSSYEQYF
TRBJ1-2	TRBV29-1	NA	TRBD1	TGCAGCGTTGAGGACTTCGGACAGGAGGGTGGCTACACCTTC	CSVEDFGQEGGYTF
TRBJ2-2	TRBV25-1	NA	TRBD2	TGTGCCAGCAGTGAAGGCCGTCTAGCGGGCCTGAACACCGGGGAGCTGTTTTTT	CASSEGRLAGLNTGELFF
TRBJ2-7	TRBV10-2	NA	NA	TGCGCCAGCAAAGAGGCCCCGATTTACGAGCAGTACTTC	CASKEAPIYEQYF
TRBJ2-3	TRBV5-5	NA	NA	TGTGCCAGCAGCTTAAGAGTGCGCCCGGAGACAGATACGCAGTATTTT	CASSLRVRPETDTQYF
TRBJ1-5	TRBV9	NA	NA	TGTGCCAGCAGCCTTGACCCTGCCGCGAGCAATCAGCCCCAGCATTTT	CASSLDPAASNQPQHF
TRBJ1-5	TRBV19	NA	NA	TGTGCCAGTAGCCCTTCGGGGTTCAATCAGCCCCAGCATTTT	CASSPSGFNQPQHF
TRBJ2-7	TRBV6-1	once	TRBD1	TGTGCCAGCAGTCTGGGACAGGGCTCCTACGAGCAGTACTTC	CASSLGQGSYEQYF
TRBJ2-1	TRBV27	NA	NA	TGTGCCAGCAGTTTGCCGAGTAATGAGCAGTTCTTC	CASSLPSNEQFF
TRBJ2-1	TRBV4-1	NA	NA	TGCGCCAGCAGCCAAACGGGCGACTCCAGGCAGTTCTTC	CASSQTGDSRQFF
TRBJ1-2	TRBV10-2	NA	TRBD1	TGCGCCAGCAGCTCGGGACAGGGGGCGCATGGCTACACCTTC	CASSSGQGAHGYTF
TRBJ2-1	TRBV27	NA	TRBD1	TGTGCCAGCAGACCAGGGGGACAGGAGGGTGAGCAGTTCTTC	CASRPGGQEGEQFF
TRBJ1-1	TRBV4-3	NA	NA	TGCGCCAGCAGCCAAGACCTGGGGGCGAACACTGAAGCTTTCTTT	CASSQDLGANTEAFF
TRBJ2-1	TRBV4-3	NA	NA	TGCGCCAGCAGCCAACGTTTTCGGGGGGCGAGCTCCTACAATGAGCAGTTCTTC	CASSQRFRGASSYNEQFF
TRBJ2-1	TRBV9	NA	NA	TGTGCCAGCAGCCCCGGGACTTCCAATGAGCAGTTCTTC	CASSPGTSNEQFF
TRBJ1-1	TRBV28	few	NA	TGTGCCAGCAGTGGCGGCTCCATGAACACTGAAGCTTTCTTT	CASSGGSMNTEAFF
TRBJ2-7	TRBV28	NA	NA	TGTGCCAGCCTACAGGGATACTCCTACGAGCAGTACTTC	CASLQGYSYEQYF
TRBJ2-1	TRBV5-4	NA	TRBD1	TGTGCCAGCAGCCCCGCCATCAGGACAGGGGGCACTGACAATGAGCAGTTCTTC	CASSPAIRTGGTDNEQFF
TRBJ2-7	TRBV7-9	NA	NA	TGTGCCAGCAGCCCGTACGTAACCGTGTCCTACGAGCAGTACTTC	CASSPYVTVSYEQYF
TRBJ2-7	TRBV5-1	NA	NA	TGCGCCAGCAGCTTGGGACAGTCCTCCTACGAGCAGTACTTC	CASSLGQSSYEQYF
TRBJ1-2	TRBV29-1	NA	NA	TGCAGCGTTGGTAGGTGGGGGGCGTATAACTATGGCTACACCTTC	CSVGRWGAYNYGYTF